The 12 T cell receptor beta chains below all came from one sample that was sequenced in a study of T cell responses to AZD1222 COVID-19 vaccine. Sequenced by immunoSEQ multiplex PCR; TCRdb stores in-frame clones only, minus some. The sample holds about 100,000 clones, less than 90% seen once. The sequenced sample was peripheral blood, obtained on day 0 of AZD1222 vaccination. These receptor sequences come from an adult in good health.

The chain carries TRBV4-2 and TRBJ1-5; D is unresolved. The CDR3 totals 15 residues. Germline V gene data show CDR1 as LGHNA and CDR2 as YNFKEQ. V was shortened by 2 bases and J by 5 bases, with 13 bases between the two germline ends. The CDR3 DNA reads TGTGCCAGCAGCCAATTATTCGACGGGGATCAGCCCCAGCATTTT. Its protein is CASSQLFDGDQPQHF.

In this sample, this clone turned up a few times. DNA of the CDR3: TGCAGCGTTGTAGCGAACATCCAAGAGACCCAGTACTTC. Translated: CSVVANIQETQYF. This chain links TRBV29-1 with TRBJ2-5; TRBD2 might be the D (5 bases). Trimming cost V 4 bases and J 1 base, with 10 bases left between them. The CDR3 has 13 amino acids. Germline loops: CDR1 SQVTM, CDR2 ANQGSEA. Together with reference TRBV29-1 and TRBJ2-5, the CDR3 gives the full variable domain: SAVISQKPSRDICQRGTSLTIQCQVDSQVTMMFWYRQQPGQSLTLIATANQGSEATYESGFVIDKFPISRPNLTFSTLTVSNMSPEDSSIYLCSVVANIQETQYFGPGTRLLVL.

The chain joins TRBV30 to TRBJ1-5; possibly TRBD1 for D (5 bases). The CDR3 extends over 13 amino acids. V lost 2 bases and J lost 5, with 10 bases in between. Germline V gene data show CDR1 as GTSNPN and CDR2 as SVGIG (reference sequence). CDR3 sequence reads: CAWSSGIDQPQHF. The DNA for the CDR3 is TGTGCCTGGAGTTCAGGGATCGATCAGCCCCAGCATTTT.

The chain couples TRBV19 to TRBJ1-2, with TRBD1 matching 10 bases. V was pared by 4 bases and J by 2 bases, with 1 base of the junction left unmatched. This CDR3 is built from 14 residues. Looked up from germline, CDR1 is LNHDA and CDR2 is SQIVND (reference sequence). The CDR3 here is CASSRQGANYGYTF. The CDR3 DNA is TGTGCCAGTAGTAGACAGGGGGCAAACTATGGCTACACCTTC.

The chain has TRBV28 and TRBJ2-2; D is ambiguous. Germline V gene sequence: CDR1 MDHEN, CDR2 SYDVKM. V lost 2 bases, J lost 2 bases, and 6 bases lay in between. This CDR3 region has 14 residues. The CDR3: CASSLIRNTGELFF. The CDR3, as DNA: TGTGCCAGCAGTTTAATTAGAAACACCGGGGAGCTGTTTTTT.

The chain couples TRBV4-3 to TRBJ2-3; 7 nucleotides align to TRBD2. Losses at the gene ends were 1 base for V and 2 bases for J; bases not matched to a gene: 6. CDR3 length: 16 residues. CDR1 and CDR2 (germline): LGHNA, YSLEER. CDR3 nucleotides: TGCGCCAGCAGCCAAGGACAAGGGACTATCACAGATACGCAGTATTTT. Translated, it gives CASSQGQGTITDTQYF.

CDR3 coding DNA: TGCAGTGCGGAACAGGGAAACACCATATATTTT. As protein: CSAEQGNTIYF. The chain recombines TRBV20-1 with TRBJ1-3; D not resolved. The CDR3 loop spans 11 amino acids. Germline V lookup: CDR1 DFQATT, CDR2 SNEGSKA (reference sequence). The ends were cut back, 6 bases at V and 4 bases at J, with 7 bases in the middle.

V and J are TRBV6-1 and TRBJ2-4; 11 bases fit TRBD1. The CDR3 covers 17 residues. V gave up 1 base and J gave up 2 bases; unmatched junction bases: 4. Germline values: CDR1 MNHNS, CDR2 SASEGT. CDR3 region: CASSEGRDRGSKNIQYF. CDR3 in DNA: TGTGCCAGCAGTGAAGGTCGGGACAGGGGGTCCAAAAACATTCAGTACTTC.

The V and J genes are TRBV7-9 and TRBJ2-1, with no clear D. Germline V CDR1 and CDR2: SEHNR, FQNEAQ (reference sequence). Trimming removed 5 bases from V and 0 bases from J, with 14 bases in between. The CDR3 length is 16 residues. Here the CDR3 DNA reads TGTGCCAGCAGCCCCGTGGAAACTGGCTCCTACAATGAGCAGTTCTTC. Its translation is CASSPVETGSYNEQFF.

V is TRBV7-9 and J is TRBJ1-4; D might be TRBD1 (5 bases). The length of the CDR3 is 16 residues. V lost 5 bases and J 4 bases, leaving 17 bases between the germline ends. Germline lookup yields CDR1 SEHNR and CDR2 FQNEAQ (reference sequence). In nucleotides, the CDR3 is TGTGCCAGCAGCCTTGGGTGGGACCGGCATAATGAAAAACTGTTTTTT. Translating gives CASSLGWDRHNEKLFF.

The V gene is TRBV6-2 or TRBV6-3, the J gene TRBJ2-3, with 10 positions matching TRBD2. CDR1 and CDR2 (germline): MNHEY, SVGEGT. J was trimmed by 5 bases and V by 4 bases; bases with no gene match: 12. CDR3 length: 17 amino acids. The chain's CDR3 is CASSSYYGLADLDTQYF. The CDR3 region has the DNA TGTGCCAGCAGTTCCTATTATGGACTAGCGGATTTAGATACGCAGTATTTT.

V usage is TRBV6-5 and J usage is TRBJ2-2; the D gene is possibly TRBD1 (6 bases). V was cut by 6 bases and J by 4 bases, with 15 bases left in between. The CDR3 has 15 residues. The germline gives CDR1 MNHEY, CDR2 SVGAGI. Here the CDR3 DNA reads TGTGCCAGCAGGCCGGGACATACAACCACCGGGGAGCTGTTTTTT. Translated: CASRPGHTTTGELFF.